The T cell receptor (beta chain) described here comes from a study of blood T cell repertoires in COVID-19. Overall study: Samples taken during acute and convalescent COVID-19 were collected in the United States, Italy and Spain. Sample material is recorded as cDNA or gDNA derived from T cells, B-cell-depleted T cells, or PBMCs.

The CDR3 extends over 16 amino acids. The germline CDR1 and CDR2 sequences are SSHAT and FNYEAQ (reference sequence). A remark on this clone: The junction departs from germline at one end; a sequencing error may be responsible.

How the authors handled the data: Amplification with reference gene primers provided the estimates of nucleated cell counts. TCRdb keeps only in-frame clones here, not all; method: immunoSEQ multiplex PCR. V, J and clone size reflect that table, while D and trimming were determined from the DNA. The sample carries about 84,000 clones, about 86% recorded once. The sequenced material came from peripheral blood. J is TRBJ2-3 and V is TRBV7-7; 7 nucleotides line up with TRBD1. This sequence originates from a man older than 75 with active or convalescent COVID-19. CDR3 residues: CASSPRATGFSDTQYF. CDR3 sequence (DNA): TGTGCTAGCAGCCCTAGAGCGACAGGGTTCTCAGATACGCAGTATTTT.